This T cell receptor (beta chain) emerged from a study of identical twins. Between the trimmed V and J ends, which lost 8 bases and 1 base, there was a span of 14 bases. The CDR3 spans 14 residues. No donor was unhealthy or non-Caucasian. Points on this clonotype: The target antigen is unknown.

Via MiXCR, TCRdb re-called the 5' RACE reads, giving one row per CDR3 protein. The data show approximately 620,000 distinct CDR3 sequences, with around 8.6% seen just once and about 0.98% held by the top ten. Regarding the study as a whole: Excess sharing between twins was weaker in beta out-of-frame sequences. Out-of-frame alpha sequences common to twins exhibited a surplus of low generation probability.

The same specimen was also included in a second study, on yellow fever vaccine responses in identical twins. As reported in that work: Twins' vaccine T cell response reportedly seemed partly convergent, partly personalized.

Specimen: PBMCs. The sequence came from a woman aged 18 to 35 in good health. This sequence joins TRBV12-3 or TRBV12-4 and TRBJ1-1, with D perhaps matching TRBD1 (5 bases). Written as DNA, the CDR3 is TGTGCCAGCCACGGGGGAGCTGGGAACACTGAAGCTTTCTTT. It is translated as CASHGGAGNTEAFF.